This T cell receptor (beta chain) was recovered during a study of OX40 agonist ivuxolimab in advanced cancers. Study context: As their treatment, patients were administered ivuxolimab, an agonistic anti-OX40 (CD134) antibody. Study conclusions and caveats: The antigen specificity of the peripheral T cells (those that were expanded) was not determined. At doses 0.1 to 3.0 mg/kg, CD4+ and CD8+ clones expanded.

J gave up 5 bases and V 5 bases, and 7 bases lay outside the gene matches. Looked up from germline, CDR1 is SEHNR and CDR2 is FQNEAQ (reference sequence). The CDR3 runs to 14 residues. Note on this clone: The antigen is not known.

Data came from immunoSEQ multiplex PCR; TCRdb stores just in-frame clones and leaves some out. Among 70,000 to 95,000 clones, around 92% were seen once, and the ten largest hold roughly 0.5%. The chain combines TRBV7-9 with TRBJ1-1, with 8 positions matching TRBD1. Sequencing was performed on CD4+ or CD8+ T cells sorted from blood, taken in a trial of the OX40 agonist ivuxolimab. The receptor comes from an adult with an advanced solid tumor such as melanoma, head and neck, liver or kidney cancer. The CDR3 nucleotides are TGTGCCAGCAGCCCCCAGGGGGCGCATACTGAAGCTTTCTTT. Translating gives CASSPQGAHTEAFF.